The 9 T cell receptor beta chains reported below all come from one sample, sequenced in a study of cytomegalovirus exposure and HLA in healthy donors. Researchers ran the PCR with 60 Vbeta and 13 Jbeta primers. Sequenced by immunoSEQ multiplex PCR; TCRdb stores in-frame clones only, minus some. The table has approximately 150,000 clones, around 86% seen once. The sequencing input was PBMCs. Receptors originate from a man over 45 in good health and CMV-seropositive.

The CDR3: CSVDGPGGYEQYF. As DNA, the CDR3 is TGCAGCGTTGATGGGCCGGGGGGCTACGAGCAGTACTTC. The V gene is TRBV29-1, the J gene TRBJ2-5; 7 bases line up with TRBD2. The J call may be incorrect, as the DNA end agrees better with TRBJ2-7. CDR1 is SQVTM, CDR2 ANQGSEA, per germline. The CDR3 extends over 13 amino acids.

This clone came up once. The chain uses TRBV6-1 and TRBJ1-3; TRBD1 agrees at 8 bases. The CDR3 spans 13 residues. Trimming took 3 bases from V and 5 from J; bases not matched to a gene: 0. Germline assignment: CDR1 MNHNS and CDR2 SASEGT. The CDR3 DNA is TGTGCCAGCAGTGACAGGGGGCGAAACACCATATATTTT. Its protein is CASSDRGRNTIYF.

The genes are TRBV10-3 and TRBJ2-7; 10 nucleotides match TRBD2. The trim removed 3 bases at V and 3 bases at J, leaving 2 bases unmatched. The CDR3 covers 14 residues. CDR1 ENHRY and CDR2 SYGVKD come from the germline V gene. In nucleotides, the CDR3 is TGTGCCATCAGTGACCCTAGCGGGGGCTACGAGCAGTACTTC. This gives the protein CAISDPSGGYEQYF.

V and J are TRBV6-5 and TRBJ2-1; 7 bases line up with TRBD2. Germline V gives CDR1 MNHEY, CDR2 SVGAGI. V shed 2 bases, J shed 1 base, and the junction held 5 bases outside the gene matches. The CDR3 is made up of 16 amino acids. The chain's CDR3 is CASSYVGGSSYNEQFF. The DNA for the CDR3 is TGTGCCAGCAGTTACGTTGGCGGGAGTTCCTACAATGAGCAGTTCTTC.

DNA for the CDR3: TGTGCCAGCAGTGCTACAGGGGGCACAGATACGCAGTATTTT. This encodes CASSATGGTDTQYF. The chain links TRBV6-1 to TRBJ2-3; 7 nucleotides align to TRBD1. Germline values: CDR1 MNHNS, CDR2 SASEGT. The V and J ends lost 4 bases and 1 base, in that order; junction bases with no gene match: 2. The CDR3 runs 14 residues.

V usage is TRBV2 and J usage is TRBJ1-1; 9 nucleotides agree with TRBD1. Germline-derived CDR1 and CDR2 are SNHLY and FYNNEI. V was pared by 6 bases and J by 0 bases, with 2 bases of the junction left unmatched. The CDR3 covers 14 residues. Written as DNA, the CDR3 is TGTGCCAGCAGCGGACAGGGGATGAACACTGAAGCTTTCTTT. Translation: CASSGQGMNTEAFF.

The chain is built from TRBV28 and TRBJ1-4; D unresolved. The CDR3 length is 15 residues. Germline-derived CDR1 and CDR2 are MDHEN and SYDVKM. V was pared by 6 bases and J by 0 bases, with 11 bases between. The CDR3 spells CASRPNLATNEKLFF. CDR3 nucleotide sequence: TGTGCCAGCAGACCTAACTTAGCAACTAATGAAAAACTGTTTTTT.

The chain couples TRBV29-1 to TRBJ2-7; D call uncertain. Trimming removed 5 bases at V and 4 bases at J, with 9 bases between. Germline V lookup: CDR1 SQVTM, CDR2 ANQGSEA. The CDR3 is 11 residues long. CDR3 coding DNA: TGCAGCGTTTCAGACGGGTACGAGCAGTACTTC. This gives the protein CSVSDGYEQYF.

V usage is TRBV2 and J usage is TRBJ1-6; D is possibly TRBD1 (6 bases). The CDR3 consists of 16 residues. V lost 6 bases and J lost 4, with 16 bases in between. Germline V lookup: CDR1 SNHLY, CDR2 FYNNEI. In DNA form, the CDR3 reads TGTGCCAGCAGAGACGACACAGGGAGATATAATTCACCCCTCCACTTT. Translated: CASRDDTGRYNSPLHF.